A single sample gave rise to the 28 T cell receptor beta chains below, sequenced in a study of beta chain features in type 1 diabetes. Overall study findings and caveats: Significant though moderate, a shortening of TCRB CDR3s appeared in all four CD4+ subsets of Type 1 diabetes patients.

These TCRs are of unknown antigen specificity. Investigators reverse transcribed all isolated RNA, so they sequenced expressed TCRB transcripts. Sequencing used immunoSEQ multiplex PCR; TCRdb keeps in-frame clones, though not all of them. The sample carries around 16,000 clones, about 70% recorded once. The specimen was stem cell memory CD4+ T cells from blood. Receptors were obtained from a man aged 25 to 40 with type 1 diabetes.

The chain is built from TRBV11-2 and TRBJ1-3; D gene unclear. CDR3 length equals 15 residues. V was pared by 3 bases and J by 0 bases, with 9 bases between. Germline V gene lookup returns CDR1 SGHAT and CDR2 FQNNGV. Here the CDR3 reads CASSFQAVSGNTIYF. In DNA form, the CDR3 reads TGTGCCAGCAGCTTCCAGGCCGTCTCTGGAAACACCATATATTTT.

The chain joins TRBV4-2 to TRBJ1-5, with D maybe TRBD1 (6 bases). The CDR3 contains 16 residues. V lost 1 base, J lost 1 base, and 11 bases lay in between. Germline loops: CDR1 LGHNA, CDR2 YNFKEQ. Here the CDR3 DNA reads TGTGCCAGCAGCCAAGCCGGGGGGCAGAGCAATCAGCCCCAGCATTTT. Amino acid sequence: CASSQAGGQSNQPQHF.

This clone was observed a few times. The chain has TRBV5-6 and TRBJ2-1; TRBD1 aligns across 10 bases. The CDR3 runs to 16 residues. After removal of 3 bases from V and 8 bases from J, the junction contained 11 bases not matched to a gene. The germline V gene has CDR1 SGHDT and CDR2 YYEEEE. The CDR3 sequence: CASSSAGTGVIDEQFF. CDR3 sequence (DNA): TGTGCCAGCAGCTCCGCCGGGACAGGGGTAATTGATGAGCAGTTCTTC.

The V call is TRBV30, the J call TRBJ1-3; TRBD1 matches at 8 bases. In germline, CDR1 is GTSNPN, CDR2 SVGIG (reference sequence). V lost 5 bases, J lost 4 bases, and 1 base stayed unmatched. There are 12 residues in the CDR3. The CDR3 sequence is CAWQGAGNTIYF. The CDR3 DNA reads TGTGCCTGGCAGGGGGCGGGAAACACCATATATTTT.

This clone occurred a few times. The chain couples TRBV7-8 to TRBJ1-1; the D gene is possibly TRBD1 (5 bases). The CDR3 spans 14 residues. The germline CDR1 and CDR2 sequences are SGHVS and FQNEAQ. Between the trimmed V and J ends, which lost 0 bases and 2 bases, there was a span of 7 bases. The CDR3 nucleotides read TGTGCCAGCAGCTTAGCCAGGGTTAACACTGAAGCTTTCTTT. Encoded protein: CASSLARVNTEAFF.

This sequence joins TRBV19 and TRBJ1-1, with 11 bases lining up with TRBD1. Germline V gene lookup returns CDR1 LNHDA and CDR2 SQIVND (reference sequence). V trimming: 3 bases; J trimming: 4 bases; junction bases outside the gene matches: 4. This CDR3 spans 15 amino acids. CDR3 loop: CASSMGGTGGTEAFF. The CDR3 DNA sequence: TGTGCCAGTAGTATGGGGGGGACAGGGGGCACTGAAGCTTTCTTT. The full variable domain, in which reference TRBV19 and TRBJ1-1 provide the parts outside the CDR3, is DGGITQSPKYLFRKEGQNVTLSCEQNLNHDAMYWYRQDPGQGLRLIYYSQIVNDFQKGDIAEGYSVSREKKESFPLTVTSAQKNPTAFYLCASSMGGTGGTEAFFGQGTRLTVV.

The rearrangement links TRBV6-4 to TRBJ2-1; 9 bases map to TRBD2. The CDR3 has 15 amino acids. Unmatched junction bases numbered 6, after V lost 2 bases and J lost 7 bases. Per germline, CDR1 MRHNA and CDR2 SNTAGT. The CDR3 DNA sequence: TGTGCCAGCAGTGACCAGGCGGGGGGGACTAATGAGCAGTTCTTC. This translates into CASSDQAGGTNEQFF.

The V and J genes are TRBV6-1 and TRBJ2-7, with TRBD1 identical over 8 bases. CDR3 length: 14 amino acids. V lost 2 bases to trimming and J lost 5 bases; unmatched junction nucleotides: 5. Germline V gene sequence: CDR1 MNHNS, CDR2 SASEGT. For the CDR3, the DNA is TGTGCCAGCAGTGAATCGGGACAGGACAACGAGCAGTACTTC. Translating it yields CASSESGQDNEQYF.

This clone was found a few times. J is TRBJ1-5 and V is TRBV2; D ambiguous. The CDR3 is made up of 13 amino acids. Germline lookup yields CDR1 SNHLY and CDR2 FYNNEI. Trimming took 6 bases from V and 3 from J, leaving 9 bases between them. The CDR3 nucleotides read TGTGCCAGCAGGAGGGTTTTCAATCAGCCCCAGCATTTT. Its translation: CASRRVFNQPQHF.

This clone was detected a few times. The rearrangement links TRBV7-8 to TRBJ2-3; 9 nucleotides align to TRBD2. V was pared by 7 bases and J by 6 bases, with 11 bases of the junction left unmatched. This CDR3 is built from 15 residues. Germline CDR1 is SGHVS and CDR2 is FQNEAQ. CDR3 residues: CASTPWVAGADTQYF. CDR3 DNA: TGTGCCAGCACCCCGTGGGTAGCGGGGGCGGATACGCAGTATTTT.

The chain has TRBV30 and TRBJ2-2; tentative D call: TRBD2 (6 bases). CDR3 size: 14 residues. The V end lost 8 bases, the J end lost 0 bases, and 13 bases lay between the germline ends. CDR1 GTSNPN and CDR2 SVGIG come from the germline V gene (reference sequence). DNA for the CDR3: TGTGCCACAAACTCGGGGGCGAACACCGGGGAGCTGTTTTTT. It encodes CATNSGANTGELFF.

V and J are TRBV6-5 and TRBJ1-5; perhaps TRBD1 as D (6 bases). CDR3 length: 14 amino acids. The V and J ends lost 6 bases and 6 bases respectively, with 15 bases between them. The germline V gene encodes CDR1 MNHEY and CDR2 SVGAGI. CDR3 region: CASRDRGSSQPQHF. For the CDR3, the DNA is TGTGCCAGCAGGGATAGGGGGTCAAGTCAGCCCCAGCATTTT.

V is TRBV16 and J is TRBJ1-2, with D maybe TRBD1 (5 bases). Germline CDR1 and CDR2: KGHSY and FQNENV. The V and J ends lost 4 bases and 7 bases respectively, with 13 bases between them. The CDR3 has 13 amino acids. The CDR3: CASSPGQGAGYTF. CDR3 DNA sequence: TGTGCCAGCAGCCCTGGGCAGGGCGCTGGCTACACCTTC.

The rearrangement uses TRBV18 and TRBJ1-1, with 10 bases aligning to TRBD1. Germline loops: CDR1 KGHSH, CDR2 LQKENI. The CDR3 sequence is 15 residues long. J gave up 3 bases and V 4 bases, and 5 bases lay outside the gene matches. Here the CDR3 DNA reads TGTGCCAGCTCACTCCGGACAGGGGGGGACACTGAAGCTTTCTTT. Protein sequence: CASSLRTGGDTEAFF.

This sequence joins TRBV7-2 and TRBJ2-7; TRBD1 matches at 10 bases. The CDR3 is 13 residues long. V was pared by 3 bases and J by 6 bases, with 2 bases of the junction left unmatched. Looked up from germline, CDR1 is SGHTA and CDR2 is FQGNSA. CDR3 in amino acids: CASSFGQGGEQYF. CDR3 sequence (DNA): TGTGCCAGCAGCTTCGGACAGGGGGGCGAGCAGTACTTC.

The CDR3 protein is CASSSPGTAQEAQYF. CDR3 bases: TGTGCCAGCAGTTCCCCCGGCACCGCCCAGGAGGCCCAGTACTTC. The chain recombines TRBV28 with TRBJ2-5; perhaps TRBD2 as D (5 bases). This CDR3 is 15 amino acids long. V shed 4 bases and J shed 9 bases, with 21 bases lying between them. Germline loops: CDR1 MDHEN, CDR2 SYDVKM. The complete variable domain, with remaining parts taken from reference TRBV28 and TRBJ2-5, reads DVKVTQSSRYLVKRTGEKVFLECVQDMDHENMFWYRQDPGLGLRLIYFSYDVKMKEKGDIPEGYSVSREKKERFSLILESASTNQTSMYLCASSSPGTAQEAQYFGPGTRLLVL.

This clone is a singleton in its sample. The chain carries TRBV18 and TRBJ2-7; D gene unclear. The CDR3 consists of 15 residues. Germline assignment: CDR1 KGHSH and CDR2 LQKENI. The V end lost 0 bases, the J end lost 5 bases, and 14 bases lay between the germline ends. CDR3 nucleotides: TGTGCCAGCTCACCACCTAGTGTGAGCCCCGACGAGCAGTACTTC. Translation gives CASSPPSVSPDEQYF.

The rearrangement uses TRBV5-1 and TRBJ2-7; TRBD1 is a possible D gene (6 bases). The CDR3 spans 13 residues. V was shortened by 1 base and J by 3 bases, with 8 bases between the two germline ends. CDR1 and CDR2 (germline): SGHRS, YFSETQ. The CDR3 loop is CASSLLDSYEQYF. As DNA, the CDR3 is TGCGCCAGCAGCTTGCTGGACAGCTACGAGCAGTACTTC. Using reference TRBV5-1 and TRBJ2-7 for the parts outside the CDR3, the full variable domain is KAGVTQTPRYLIKTRGQQVTLSCSPISGHRSVSWYQQTPGQGLQFLFEYFSETQRNKGNFPGRFSGRQFSNSRSEMNVSTLELGDSALYLCASSLLDSYEQYFGPGTRLTVT.

The chain carries TRBV14 and TRBJ2-1; 11 bases agree with TRBD2. This CDR3 is built from 17 residues. The junction had 3 bases not matched to a gene; V was cut back by 0 bases and J by 2 bases. Germline CDR1 and CDR2: SGHDN and FVKESK. The CDR3 coding sequence is TGTGCCAGCAGCCAAGAAGATAGCGGGGGGGCCTACAATGAGCAGTTCTTC. This gives the protein CASSQEDSGGAYNEQFF.

The J gene is TRBJ2-1, the V gene TRBV7-3, with a weak D call TRBD1 (6 bases). Germline values: CDR1 SGHTA, CDR2 FQGTGA. Trimming shortened V by 1 base and J by 7 bases, and 17 bases separated the two germline ends. The CDR3 spans 16 residues. DNA for the CDR3: TGTGCCAGCAGCTTAAGAGGCGGGTCGAGGGGGAATGAGCAGTTCTTC. It codes for CASSLRGGSRGNEQFF.

The CDR3 nucleotides are TGTGCCAGCGGATTCGGACAGGGATCGATTGCGGAGACCCAGTACTTC. Its translation: CASGFGQGSIAETQYF. The chain joins TRBV5-5 to TRBJ2-5; TRBD1 matches 8 bases. In germline, CDR1 is SGHKS, CDR2 YYEKEE (reference sequence). J was trimmed by 5 bases and V by 7 bases; bases with no gene match: 16. This CDR3 spans 16 amino acids. Combining the CDR3 with reference TRBV5-5 and TRBJ2-5 gives the whole variable domain DAGVTQSPTHLIKTRGQQVTLRCSPISGHKSVSWYQQVLGQGPQFIFQYYEKEERGRGNFPDRFSARQFPNYSSELNVNALLLGDSALYLCASGFGQGSIAETQYFGPGTRLLVL.

This chain uses TRBV5-1 with TRBJ2-7; the D gene is possibly TRBD1 (5 bases). Germline loops: CDR1 SGHRS, CDR2 YFSETQ. The V and J ends lost 0 bases and 4 bases respectively, with 8 bases between them. The CDR3 runs to 13 residues. The CDR3 region has the DNA TGCGCCAGCAGCTTGGCAGGGCAGTACGAGCAGTACTTC. Residues: CASSLAGQYEQYF.

The chain recombines TRBV28 with TRBJ1-5, with TRBD1 matching over 7 bases. Germline CDR1 is MDHEN and CDR2 is SYDVKM. The CDR3 sequence is 14 residues long. Trimming took 5 bases from V and 3 from J; bases not matched to a gene: 4. CDR3 sequence reads: CASSTGVFNQPQHF. CDR3 DNA: TGTGCCAGCAGTACAGGGGTCTTCAATCAGCCCCAGCATTTT. The full variable domain, in which reference TRBV28 and TRBJ1-5 provide the parts outside the CDR3, is DVKVTQSSRYLVKRTGEKVFLECVQDMDHENMFWYRQDPGLGLRLIYFSYDVKMKEKGDIPEGYSVSREKKERFSLILESASTNQTSMYLCASSTGVFNQPQHFGDGTRLSIL.

In the case of this clone: One end of the junction does not line up with germline, which may come from a read error. The rearrangement joins TRBV5-1 to TRBJ2-1; 11 nucleotides agree with TRBD1. The CDR3 has 17 amino acids. From germline, CDR1 is SGHRS and CDR2 YFSETQ. The CDR3 DNA follows: TGCGCCAGCAGCTTCAGTTGGACAGGGGGCTCCAACAATGAGCAGTTCTTC. Encoded protein: CASSFSWTGGSNNEQFF.

The J gene is TRBJ2-1, the V gene TRBV7-8; 9 nucleotides match TRBD2. This CDR3 is built from 17 residues. Germline CDR1 SGHVS, CDR2 FQNEAQ. Trimming at V came to 1 base and at J to 4 bases, leaving 8 bases not matched to a gene. The DNA for the CDR3 is TGTGCCAGCAGCTTAGAGGGGGGTAGCGGGGGTTACAATGAGCAGTTCTTC. Its protein is CASSLEGGSGGYNEQFF.

The CDR3 sequence is CASSSTGGGETQYF. The CDR3 nucleotides read TGTGCCAGCAGCTCAACAGGGGGTGGAGAGACCCAGTACTTC. The chain links TRBV28 to TRBJ2-5; 8 bases map to TRBD1. The CDR3 totals 14 residues. Per the germline V gene, CDR1 is MDHEN and CDR2 is SYDVKM. Trimming removed 6 bases from V and 4 bases from J; junction bases left unmatched: 7.

The chain combines TRBV7-9 with TRBJ1-4, with TRBD1 matching over 10 bases. The trim removed 5 bases at V and 4 bases at J, leaving 4 bases unmatched. Looked up from germline, CDR1 is SEHNR and CDR2 is FQNEAQ (reference sequence). The CDR3 runs 15 residues. As DNA, the CDR3 is TGTGCCAGCAGCGCAAGGGACAGGGGTAATGAAAAACTGTTTTTT. Translation: CASSARDRGNEKLFF.

This clone occurred a few times. The chain has TRBV7-2 and TRBJ2-5; 7 nucleotides match TRBD1. Germline CDR1 is SGHTA and CDR2 is FQGNSA. J lost 9 bases, V lost 5 bases, and 12 bases had no gene match. The CDR3 length is 14 residues. Here the CDR3 reads CASSTQGPGVSQYF. The CDR3 DNA sequence: TGTGCCAGCAGCACACAGGGGCCCGGGGTTTCCCAGTACTTC.